The clone carrying this TCR beta chain came up many times. These data belong to a study of kidney transplant recipient with SARS-CoV-2 infection. CDR3 length: 16 residues. Germline V gives CDR1 SGHKS, CDR2 YYEKEE (reference sequence). The V gene end was trimmed by 0 bases and the J gene end by 8 bases; junction bases not matched to a gene: 9. TCRdb analysed the reads with MiXCR anew, one entry per CDR3 protein. The table records some 220,000 distinct CDR3 sequences, more than 25% of them present only once. Sequencing was performed on a blood sample, taken at baseline and between days 110 and 120 from a kidney transplant recipient. The chain uses TRBV5-5 and TRBJ1-4, with TRBD1 matching 8 bases. The receptor was derived from a male patient in his thirties who had COVID-19 and was a kidney transplant recipient. Among the T cells, some may be from the graft donor. The CDR3 reads CASSLGAGGRGEKLFF. DNA for the CDR3: TGTGCCAGCAGCTTGGGGGCAGGGGGCCGCGGGGAAAAACTGTTTTTT.